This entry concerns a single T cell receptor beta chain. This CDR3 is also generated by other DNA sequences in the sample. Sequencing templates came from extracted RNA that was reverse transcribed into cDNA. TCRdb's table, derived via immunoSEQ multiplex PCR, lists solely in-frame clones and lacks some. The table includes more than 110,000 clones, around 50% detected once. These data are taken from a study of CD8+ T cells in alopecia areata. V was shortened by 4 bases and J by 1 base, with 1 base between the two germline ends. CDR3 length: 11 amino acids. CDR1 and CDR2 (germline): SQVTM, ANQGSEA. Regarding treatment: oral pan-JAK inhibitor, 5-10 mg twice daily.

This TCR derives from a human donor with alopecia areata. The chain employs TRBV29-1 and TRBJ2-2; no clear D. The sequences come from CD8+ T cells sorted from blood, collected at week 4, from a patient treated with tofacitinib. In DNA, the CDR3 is TGCAGCGTTGTGAACACCGGGGAGCTGTTTTTT. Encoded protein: CSVVNTGELFF.